The clone carrying this TCR beta chain has more than one count but fewer than ten. No antigen is known for it. These data come from a study of T-cell reconstitution after alpha-beta-depleted transplantation in children. Study-wide findings and caveats: Hyperexpanded clones declined; after one year, newly produced T cells mostly supplied diversity. By about two months after transplant, alpha-beta T cells reportedly arose from several hundred graft clones that had expanded.

Unique molecular identifiers were used to barcode this TCRbeta library. TCRdb processed the PCR reads anew with MiXCR; each CDR3 protein has one entry. Of hundreds of thousands of distinct CDR3 sequences listed, about an eighth are singletons. Per the germline V gene, CDR1 is SEHNR and CDR2 is FQNEAQ (reference sequence). The V end was cut by 5 bases, the J end by 2 bases, with 20 bases between. The CDR3 is made up of 17 amino acids. The chain uses TRBV7-9 and TRBJ2-3; no firm D call. Material: PBMCs, obtained before TCRalphabeta/CD19-depleted stem cell transplant. The clonotype comes from a girl aged 2-10 years with congenital amegakaryocytic thrombocytopenia, due to receive a stem cell transplant. The CDR3 nucleotides are TGTGCCAGCAGCGATGGTCCTCGAACGGTTCTCACAGATACGCAGTATTTT. The encoded protein is CASSDGPRTVLTDTQYF.